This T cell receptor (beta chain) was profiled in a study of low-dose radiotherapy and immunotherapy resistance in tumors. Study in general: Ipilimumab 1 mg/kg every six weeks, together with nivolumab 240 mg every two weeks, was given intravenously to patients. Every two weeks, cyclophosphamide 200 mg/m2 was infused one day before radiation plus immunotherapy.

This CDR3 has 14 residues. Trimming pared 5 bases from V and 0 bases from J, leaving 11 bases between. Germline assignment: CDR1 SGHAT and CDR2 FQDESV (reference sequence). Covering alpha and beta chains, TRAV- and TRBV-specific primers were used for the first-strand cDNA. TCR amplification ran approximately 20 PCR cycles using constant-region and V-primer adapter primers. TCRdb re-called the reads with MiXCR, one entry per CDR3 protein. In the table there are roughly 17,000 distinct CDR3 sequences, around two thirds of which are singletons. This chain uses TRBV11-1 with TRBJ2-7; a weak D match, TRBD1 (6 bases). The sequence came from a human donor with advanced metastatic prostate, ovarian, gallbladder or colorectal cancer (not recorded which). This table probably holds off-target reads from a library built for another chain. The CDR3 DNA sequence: TGTGCCAGCAGCCCGACAGGTTTCTCCTACGAGCAGTACTTC. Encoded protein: CASSPTGFSYEQYF.